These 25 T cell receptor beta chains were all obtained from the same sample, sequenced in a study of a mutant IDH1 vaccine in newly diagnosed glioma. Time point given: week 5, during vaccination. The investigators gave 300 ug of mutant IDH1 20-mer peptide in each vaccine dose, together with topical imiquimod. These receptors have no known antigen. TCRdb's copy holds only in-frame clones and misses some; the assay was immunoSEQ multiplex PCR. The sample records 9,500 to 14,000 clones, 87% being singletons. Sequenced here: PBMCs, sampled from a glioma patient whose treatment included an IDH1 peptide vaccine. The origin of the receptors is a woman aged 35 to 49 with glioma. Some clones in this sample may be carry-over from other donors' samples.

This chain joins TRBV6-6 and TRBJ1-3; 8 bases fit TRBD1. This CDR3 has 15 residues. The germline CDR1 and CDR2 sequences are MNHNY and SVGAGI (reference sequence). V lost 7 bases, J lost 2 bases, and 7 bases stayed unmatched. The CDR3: CASTMGQATGNTIYF. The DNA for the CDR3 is TGTGCCAGCACCATGGGACAGGCGACTGGAAACACCATATATTTT.

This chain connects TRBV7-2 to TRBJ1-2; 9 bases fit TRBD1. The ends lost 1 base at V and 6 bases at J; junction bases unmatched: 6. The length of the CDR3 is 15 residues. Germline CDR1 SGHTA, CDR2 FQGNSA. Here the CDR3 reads CASSLGDRVTHGYTF. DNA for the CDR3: TGTGCCAGCAGCTTAGGGGACAGGGTTACCCATGGCTACACCTTC.

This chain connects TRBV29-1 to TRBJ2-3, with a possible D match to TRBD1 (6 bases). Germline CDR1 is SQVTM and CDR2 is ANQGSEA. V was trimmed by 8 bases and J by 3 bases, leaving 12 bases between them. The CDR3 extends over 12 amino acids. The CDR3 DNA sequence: TGCAGCCTAATTACAGGGACAGATACGCAGTATTTT. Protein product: CSLITGTDTQYF.

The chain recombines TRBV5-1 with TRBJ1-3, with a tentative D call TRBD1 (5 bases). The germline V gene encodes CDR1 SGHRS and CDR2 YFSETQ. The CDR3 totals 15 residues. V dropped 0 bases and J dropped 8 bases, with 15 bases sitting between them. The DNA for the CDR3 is TGCGCCAGCAGCTTGGAGGGGACGTCGTGGGACACCATATATTTT. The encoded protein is CASSLEGTSWDTIYF.

The CDR3 region has the DNA TGTGCCAGCAGCTTGACAGCATACAATGAGCAGTTCTTC. Translation: CASSLTAYNEQFF. The V and J genes are TRBV7-9 and TRBJ2-1, with TRBD1 as a possible D gene (5 bases). CDR1 and CDR2 from the germline V gene are SEHNR and FQNEAQ (reference sequence). Trimming cost V 3 bases and J 4 bases, with 7 bases left between them. The CDR3 is 13 residues long.

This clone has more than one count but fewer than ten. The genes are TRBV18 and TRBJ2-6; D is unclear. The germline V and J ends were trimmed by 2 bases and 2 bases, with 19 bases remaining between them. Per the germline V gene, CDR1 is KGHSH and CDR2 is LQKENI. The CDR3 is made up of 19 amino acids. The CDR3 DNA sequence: TGTGCCAGCTCACCATCCTGGGCCGTAGGGCCCGCTGGGGCCAACGTCCTGACTTTC. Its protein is CASSPSWAVGPAGANVLTF.

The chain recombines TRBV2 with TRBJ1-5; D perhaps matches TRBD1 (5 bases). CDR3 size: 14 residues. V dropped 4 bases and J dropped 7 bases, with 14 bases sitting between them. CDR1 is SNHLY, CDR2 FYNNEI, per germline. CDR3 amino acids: CASSGGEWGQPQHF. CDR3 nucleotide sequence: TGTGCCAGCAGTGGGGGGGAGTGGGGCCAGCCCCAGCATTTT.

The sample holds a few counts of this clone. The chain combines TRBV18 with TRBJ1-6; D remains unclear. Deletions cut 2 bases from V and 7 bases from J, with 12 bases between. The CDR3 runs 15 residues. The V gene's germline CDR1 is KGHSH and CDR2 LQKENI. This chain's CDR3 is CASSPVRSVNSPLHF. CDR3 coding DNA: TGTGCCAGCTCACCAGTTCGGTCGGTGAATTCACCCCTCCACTTT.

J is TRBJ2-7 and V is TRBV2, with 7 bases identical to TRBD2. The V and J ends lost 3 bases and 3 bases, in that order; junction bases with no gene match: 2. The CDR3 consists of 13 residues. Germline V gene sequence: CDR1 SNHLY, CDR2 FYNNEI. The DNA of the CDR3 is TGTGCCAGCAGTGATAAGCGGGACTACGAGCAGTACTTC. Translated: CASSDKRDYEQYF.

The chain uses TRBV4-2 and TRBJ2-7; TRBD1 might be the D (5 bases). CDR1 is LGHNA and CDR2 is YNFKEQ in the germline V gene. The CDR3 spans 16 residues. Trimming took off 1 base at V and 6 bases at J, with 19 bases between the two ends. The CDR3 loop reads CASSQGTTQTLGEQYF. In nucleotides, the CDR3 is TGTGCCAGCAGCCAAGGGACAACCCAAACTTTAGGCGAGCAGTACTTC.

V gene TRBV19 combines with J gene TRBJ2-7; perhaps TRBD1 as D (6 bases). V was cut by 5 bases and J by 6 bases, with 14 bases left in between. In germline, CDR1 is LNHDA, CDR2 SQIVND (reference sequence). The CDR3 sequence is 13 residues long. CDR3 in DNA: TGTGCCAGTAGTGTCTCCCGGACAGCCGAGCAGTACTTC. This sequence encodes CASSVSRTAEQYF.

As DNA, the CDR3 is TGTGCCAGCAGCTTGGAGGGACTAGCGTCCTACGAGCAGTACTTC. Its translation: CASSLEGLASYEQYF. This rearrangement joins TRBV5-6 to TRBJ2-7; 10 bases map to TRBD2. Trimming took 0 bases from V and 1 from J; bases not matched to a gene: 1. This CDR3 has 15 amino acids. Germline CDR1 is SGHDT and CDR2 is YYEEEE.

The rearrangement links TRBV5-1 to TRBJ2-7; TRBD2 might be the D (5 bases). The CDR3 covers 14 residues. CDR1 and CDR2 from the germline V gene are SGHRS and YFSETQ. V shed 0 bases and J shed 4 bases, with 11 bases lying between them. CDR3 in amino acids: CASSLGGSTYEQYF. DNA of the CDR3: TGCGCCAGCAGCTTGGGTGGGAGTACATACGAGCAGTACTTC.

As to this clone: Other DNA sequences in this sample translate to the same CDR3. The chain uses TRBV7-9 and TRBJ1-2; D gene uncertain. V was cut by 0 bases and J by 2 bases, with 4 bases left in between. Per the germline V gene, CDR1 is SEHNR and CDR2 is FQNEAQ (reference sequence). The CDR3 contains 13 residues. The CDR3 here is CASSLAGNYGYTF. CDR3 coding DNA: TGTGCCAGCAGCTTAGCAGGCAACTATGGCTACACCTTC. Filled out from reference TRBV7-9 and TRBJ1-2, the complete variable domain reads DTGVSQNPRHKITKRGQNVTFRCDPISEHNRLYWYRQTLGQGPEFLTYFQNEAQLEKSRLLSDRFSAERPKGSFSTLEIQRTEQGDSAMYLCASSLAGNYGYTFGSGTRLTVV.

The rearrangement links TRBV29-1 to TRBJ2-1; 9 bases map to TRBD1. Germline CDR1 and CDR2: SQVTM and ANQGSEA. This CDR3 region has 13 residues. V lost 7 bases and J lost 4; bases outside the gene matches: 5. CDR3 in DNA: TGCAGCGGCCGGGGACAGGGATACAATGAGCAGTTCTTC. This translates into CSGRGQGYNEQFF.

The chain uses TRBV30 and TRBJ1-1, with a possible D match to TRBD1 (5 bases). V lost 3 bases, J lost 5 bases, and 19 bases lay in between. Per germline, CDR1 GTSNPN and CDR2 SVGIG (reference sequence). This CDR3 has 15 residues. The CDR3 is CAWSVNTGLFTEAFF. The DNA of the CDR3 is TGTGCCTGGAGCGTAAATACAGGTCTATTTACTGAAGCTTTCTTT.

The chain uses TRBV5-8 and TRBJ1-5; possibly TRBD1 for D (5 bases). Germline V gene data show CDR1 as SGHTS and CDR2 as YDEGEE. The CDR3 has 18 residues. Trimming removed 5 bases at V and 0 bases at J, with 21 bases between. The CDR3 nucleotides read TGTGCCAGCAGGCCGGCACGAGGGGCCGGACTTAGCAATCAGCCCCAGCATTTT. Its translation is CASRPARGAGLSNQPQHF. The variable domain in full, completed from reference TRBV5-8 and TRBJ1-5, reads EAGVTQSPTHLIKTRGQQATLRCSPISGHTSVYWYQQALGLGLQFLLWYDEGEERNRGNFPPRFSGRQFPNYSSELNVNALELEDSALYLCASRPARGAGLSNQPQHFGDGTRLSIL.

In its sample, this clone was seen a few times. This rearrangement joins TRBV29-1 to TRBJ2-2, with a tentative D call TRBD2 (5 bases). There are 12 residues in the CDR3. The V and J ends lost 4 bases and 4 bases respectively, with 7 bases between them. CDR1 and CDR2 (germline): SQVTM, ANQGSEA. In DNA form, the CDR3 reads TGCAGCGTTGGGAGCGGCACCGGGGAGCTGTTTTTT. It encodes CSVGSGTGELFF.

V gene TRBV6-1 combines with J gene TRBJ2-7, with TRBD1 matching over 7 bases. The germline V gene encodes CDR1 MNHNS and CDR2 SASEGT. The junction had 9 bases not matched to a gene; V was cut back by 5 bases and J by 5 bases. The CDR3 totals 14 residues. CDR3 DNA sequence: TGTGCCAGCAGTTCTAGACAGGGTCGGGACGAGCAGTACTTC. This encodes CASSSRQGRDEQYF.

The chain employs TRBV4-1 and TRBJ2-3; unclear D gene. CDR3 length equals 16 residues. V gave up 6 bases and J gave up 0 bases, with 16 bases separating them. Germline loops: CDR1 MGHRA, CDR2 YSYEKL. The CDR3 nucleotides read TGCGCCAGCAGTCACTCCTCCCCAACTAGCACAGATACGCAGTATTTT. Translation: CASSHSSPTSTDTQYF.

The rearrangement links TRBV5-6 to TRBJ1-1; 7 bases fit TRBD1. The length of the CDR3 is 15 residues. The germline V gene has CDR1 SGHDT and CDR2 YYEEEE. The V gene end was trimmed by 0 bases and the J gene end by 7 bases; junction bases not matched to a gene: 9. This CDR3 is CASSLGQGWGDEAFF. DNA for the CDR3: TGTGCCAGCAGCTTGGGACAGGGATGGGGGGATGAAGCTTTCTTT.

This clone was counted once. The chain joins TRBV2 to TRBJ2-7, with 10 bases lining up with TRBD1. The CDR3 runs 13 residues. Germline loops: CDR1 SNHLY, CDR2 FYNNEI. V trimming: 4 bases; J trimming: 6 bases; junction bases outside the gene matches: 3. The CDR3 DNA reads TGTGCCAGCAGTGCTGGGACAGGGGCCGAGCAGTACTTC. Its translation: CASSAGTGAEQYF. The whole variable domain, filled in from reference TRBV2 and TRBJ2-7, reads EPEVTQTPSHQVTQMGQEVILRCVPISNHLYFYWYRQILGQKVEFLVSFYNNEISEKSEIFDDQFSVERPDGSNFTLKIRSTKLEDSAMYFCASSAGTGAEQYFGPGTRLTVT.

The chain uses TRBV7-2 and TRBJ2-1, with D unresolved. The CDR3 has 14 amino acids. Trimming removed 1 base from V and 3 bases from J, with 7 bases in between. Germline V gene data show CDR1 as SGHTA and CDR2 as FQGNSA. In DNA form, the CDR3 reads TGTGCCAGCAGCTTAGACGGGTTCTACAATGAGCAGTTCTTC. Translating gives CASSLDGFYNEQFF.

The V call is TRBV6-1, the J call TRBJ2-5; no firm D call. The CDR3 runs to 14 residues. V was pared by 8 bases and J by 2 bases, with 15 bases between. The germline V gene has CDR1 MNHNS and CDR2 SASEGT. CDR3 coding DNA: TGTGCCAGCGGCGCTCCGACACCTCAAGAGACCCAGTACTTC. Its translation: CASGAPTPQETQYF.

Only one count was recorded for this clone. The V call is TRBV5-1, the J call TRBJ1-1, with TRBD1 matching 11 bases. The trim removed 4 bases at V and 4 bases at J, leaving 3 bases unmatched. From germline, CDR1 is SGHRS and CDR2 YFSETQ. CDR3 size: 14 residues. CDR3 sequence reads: CASSGQGAITEAFF. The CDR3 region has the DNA TGCGCCAGCAGCGGACAGGGGGCGATCACTGAAGCTTTCTTT.